This T cell receptor beta chain originates from a study of blood T cell repertoires in COVID-19. Study information: COVID-19 samples, acute and convalescent, were from the United States, Italy and Spain.

This clone appeared a single time. The germline V gene has CDR1 MNHEY and CDR2 SVGEGT. V lost 2 bases and J lost 3, with 27 bases in between. This CDR3 is 20 amino acids long. Only in-frame clones appear in the TCRdb table, and some are missing; sequencing was by immunoSEQ multiplex PCR. The sample carries roughly 120,000 clones, 80% to 90% recorded once. This sequence joins TRBV6-2 or TRBV6-3 and TRBJ2-3, with D maybe TRBD1 (6 bases). Sequences were obtained from peripheral blood. The sequence was obtained from a human donor in a cohort sampled during active COVID-19. The CDR3 protein is CASSYEFDPLRGWETDTQYF. The DNA for the CDR3 is TGTGCCAGCAGTTACGAGTTCGACCCTCTGAGGGGGTGGGAAACAGATACGCAGTATTTT.